This T cell receptor (beta chain) was obtained from a study of CD8 T cells in Susac syndrome. The sequenced target, TCR beta, came from blood CD8+ and CD4+ T cells. TEMRA cells were FACS-enriched, unlike CD8+ and CD4+ T cells, which were negatively isolated. Reverse transcription of about 0.45 to 1 ug RNA was carried out with random hexamers. TCRdb analysed the immunoSEQ multiplex PCR reads with MiXCR anew, one entry per CDR3 protein. The sample consists of approximately 190,000 distinct CDR3 sequences, approximately 93% of them appearing once. Germline V gene lookup returns CDR1 GTSNPN and CDR2 SVGIG (reference sequence). V shed 5 bases and J shed 1 base, with 22 bases lying between them. The CDR3 is 17 residues long.

The sample comprised CD4+ T cells from PBMCs. This receptor was taken from a human donor in good health. V usage is TRBV30 and J usage is TRBJ2-3, with D possibly matching TRBD1 (5 bases). This CDR3 is CAWGALPGLAGTDTQYF. The CDR3 nucleotides read TGTGCCTGGGGGGCCCTCCCCGGCTTAGCCGGCACAGATACGCAGTATTTT. The complete variable domain, with remaining parts taken from reference TRBV30 and TRBJ2-3, reads SQTIHQWPATLVQPVGSPLSLECTVEGTSNPNLYWYRQAAGRGLQLLFYSVGIGQISSEVPQNLSASRPQDRQFILSSKKLLLSDSGFYLCAWGALPGLAGTDTQYFGPGTRLTVL.